This TCR beta chain emerged from a study of PD-L1 blockade in urothelial cancer. For the study at large: Of prior chemotherapy regimens, patients had received between 0 and 3.

Assay: immunoSEQ multiplex PCR; the TCRdb copy retains only in-frame clones and omits some. The sample carries about 71,000 clones, 85% to 90% recorded once. The CDR3 length is 15 residues. The germline V and J ends were trimmed by 1 base and 0 bases, with 6 bases remaining between them. CDR1 LGHNT and CDR2 FRNRAP come from the germline V gene. This clone has only one observation. Sequenced here: PBMCs, sampled around atezolizumab (anti-PD-L1) treatment. The chain has TRBV12-5 and TRBJ2-2; no reliable D call. The clonotype was recovered from a man aged 55 to 70 with urothelial cancer. CDR3 sequence reads: CASGLAPANTGELFF. DNA for the CDR3: TGTGCTAGTGGTTTGGCCCCGGCGAACACCGGGGAGCTGTTTTTT.